The 21 T cell receptor beta chains below all came from one sample that was sequenced in a study of regulatory T cells in long-lasting Graves disease. Time point: persistent/refractory GD, antithyroid drugs over 5 years with positive TRAb. From RNA extracted from PBMCs, the TCR library was made. Arm-PCR of CDR3 regions and iRepertoire HTBI primers were used to build TCR beta libraries. TCRdb itself ran the multiplex PCR reads through MiXCR, one entry per CDR3 protein. The sample holds roughly 400,000 distinct CDR3 sequences, around 20% seen once. The sequencing used peripheral blood mononuclear cells (PBMCs), collected when the disease was refractory, from a patient treated with antithyroid drugs. The receptors derive from a female donor with Graves disease.

The chain carries TRBV28 and TRBJ2-2; 10 positions match TRBD1. The length of the CDR3 is 18 residues. In germline, CDR1 is MDHEN, CDR2 SYDVKM. V was clipped by 4 bases and J by 2 bases; unmatched bases: 10. The CDR3 region has the DNA TGTGCCAGCAGTTACCTTACGACAGGGGGCATCAACACCGGGGAGCTGTTTTTT. Translation gives CASSYLTTGGINTGELFF.

This clonotype was seen only a few times. The chain is built from TRBV13 and TRBJ2-7, with TRBD1 matching 8 bases. The trim removed 0 bases at V and 5 bases at J, leaving 6 bases unmatched. Germline V gene data show CDR1 as PRHDT and CDR2 as FYEKMQ (reference sequence). The CDR3 is 15 amino acids. Here the CDR3 DNA reads TGTGCCAGCAGCTTAGGAGCAGGGGGCTGGGACGAGCAGTACTTC. Translated, it gives CASSLGAGGWDEQYF. The whole variable domain, filled in from reference TRBV13 and TRBJ2-7, reads AAGVIQSPRHLIKEKRETATLKCYPIPRHDTVYWYQQGPGQDPQFLISFYEKMQSDKGSIPDRFSAQQFSDYHSELNMSSLELGDSALYFCASSLGAGGWDEQYFGPGTRLTVT.

This clonotype was found a few times. V usage is TRBV5-6 and J usage is TRBJ2-2; the match to TRBD1 covers 8 bases. V shed 0 bases, J shed 4 bases, and the junction held 5 bases outside the gene matches. CDR1 and CDR2 from the germline V gene are SGHDT and YYEEEE. The CDR3 extends over 16 amino acids. CDR3 bases: TGTGCCAGCAGCTTGGGTGGACAGGGCCCCACCGGGGAGCTGTTTTTT. This gives the protein CASSLGGQGPTGELFF.

This clonotype has a handful of counts. V is TRBV12-3 or TRBV12-4 and J is TRBJ2-1; TRBD1 matches at 9 bases. The CDR3 loop spans 15 amino acids. J gave up 7 bases and V 3 bases, and 7 bases lay outside the gene matches. The CDR3 DNA sequence: TGTGCCAGCAGTTTCGGACAGGGGAGATTTAATGAGCAGTTCTTC. It yields the protein CASSFGQGRFNEQFF.

About this clonotype: This may be a read error: a much more frequent sequence differs by one nucleotide. This likely comes from a read error, as the CDR3 has no conserved phenylalanine or tryptophan at its end. The chain links TRBV19 to TRBJ2-5, with a weak D call TRBD2 (5 bases). The V end lost 11 bases, the J end lost 5 bases, and 21 bases lay between the germline ends. The CDR3 is 14 amino acids. Germline-derived CDR1 and CDR2 are LNHDA and SQIVND (reference sequence). The CDR3 loop reads CAFVRALAFETQYL. CDR3 bases: TGTGCCTTTGTGCGGGCCCTAGCTTTCGAGACCCAGTACCTC.

In this sample, this clonotype turned up many times. V is TRBV6-1 and J is TRBJ2-7, with TRBD1 identical over 8 bases. The germline gives CDR1 MNHNS, CDR2 SASEGT. V shed 7 bases and J 3 bases; nucleotides not matched to a gene: 11. The length of the CDR3 is 15 residues. CDR3 region: CASNDPGQVIYEQYF. The CDR3 coding sequence is TGTGCCAGCAACGATCCGGGACAGGTTATCTACGAGCAGTACTTC.

This clonotype was detected ten times or more. The CDR3 DNA reads as TGTGCCAGCAGTGGACAGAATTTCTATGGCTACACCTTC. This gives the protein CASSGQNFYGYTF. The chain is built from TRBV6-1 and TRBJ1-2; TRBD1 is a possible D gene (5 bases). The length of the CDR3 is 13 residues. Trimming left V 4 bases short and J 4 bases short, with 10 bases between. Germline assignment: CDR1 MNHNS and CDR2 SASEGT.

This clonotype was recorded a few times. V gene TRBV7-3 combines with J gene TRBJ2-7, with 16 positions matching TRBD2. Losses at the gene ends were 5 bases for V and 2 bases for J; bases not matched to a gene: 9. Per germline, CDR1 SGHTA and CDR2 FQGTGA. This CDR3 has 18 amino acids. CDR3 in DNA: TGTGCCAGCAGCGAACCGGGACTAGCGGGAGGGGTAACCTACGAGCAGTACTTC. This codes for CASSEPGLAGGVTYEQYF.

The V and J genes are TRBV20-1 and TRBJ2-7; 12 bases line up with TRBD2. Germline lookup yields CDR1 DFQATT and CDR2 SNEGSKA (reference sequence). The CDR3 loop spans 16 amino acids. V lost 3 bases and J lost 6; bases outside the gene matches: 12. For the CDR3, the DNA is TGCAGTGCTAGGGAGCTAGCGGGAGGGACCGCCGGCGAGCAGTACTTC. It translates to CSARELAGGTAGEQYF.

This clonotype came up many times. CDR3 sequence: CASSWSSGRVANTGELFF. The CDR3 coding sequence is TGTGCCAGCAGTTGGAGTAGCGGGAGGGTCGCGAACACCGGGGAGCTGTTTTTT. The chain joins TRBV28 to TRBJ2-2; 11 nucleotides match TRBD2. CDR1 is MDHEN and CDR2 is SYDVKM in the germline V gene. V was pared by 4 bases and J by 0 bases, with 7 bases of the junction left unmatched. The CDR3 consists of 18 residues.

This clonotype was counted at least ten times. The chain couples TRBV6-1 to TRBJ2-5; 7 bases are shared with TRBD2. The CDR3 covers 18 residues. The V segment lost 6 bases and the J segment 5 bases; nucleotides outside the gene matches: 21. Germline CDR1 MNHNS, CDR2 SASEGT. The CDR3 DNA reads TGTGCCAGCAGAGGAAGGGCGGGAGACTTCGCATCAGGGGAGACCCAGTACTTC. Its protein product is CASRGRAGDFASGETQYF.

The table lists this clonotype with many counts. The V gene is TRBV30, the J gene TRBJ1-2; 8 bases are a match to TRBD1. V shed 3 bases, J shed 8 bases, and the junction held 8 bases outside the gene matches. CDR3 size: 13 residues. CDR1 GTSNPN and CDR2 SVGIG come from the germline V gene (reference sequence). The CDR3 reads CAWRDRVKLGYTF. The CDR3 DNA follows: TGTGCCTGGAGGGACAGGGTAAAGTTAGGCTACACCTTC.

The V call is TRBV10-1, the J call TRBJ2-7; D gene unclear. CDR1 is WNHNN, CDR2 SYGVQD, per germline (reference sequence). This CDR3 comprises 14 residues. Trimming pared 9 bases from V and 3 bases from J, leaving 18 bases between. CDR3 nucleotide sequence: TGCGCCAGTCATCCAGGATTCCCCCTCTACGAGCAGTACTTC. It specifies CASHPGFPLYEQYF.

The chain combines TRBV7-2 with TRBJ2-2; the D gene is possibly TRBD2 (7 bases). Trimming removed 6 bases at V and 4 bases at J, with 15 bases between. CDR3 length: 15 residues. Germline V CDR1 and CDR2: SGHTA, FQGNSA. The CDR3: CASREGGGSTGELFF. Here the CDR3 DNA reads TGTGCCAGCAGAGAGGGGGGGGGGAGCACCGGGGAGCTGTTTTTT.

This clonotype was recorded at least ten times. CDR3 loop: CASSPAGGREKLFF. CDR3 DNA sequence: TGTGCCAGCAGTCCCGCAGGGGGTCGGGAAAAACTGTTTTTT. The rearrangement links TRBV28 to TRBJ1-4; 7 nucleotides agree with TRBD1. This CDR3 contains 14 residues. Germline CDR1 reads MDHEN; CDR2 reads SYDVKM. V lost 5 bases to trimming and J lost 8 bases; unmatched junction nucleotides: 8.

The V call is TRBV20-1, the J call TRBJ2-5, with a weak D call TRBD2 (6 bases). V lost 1 base to trimming and J lost 6 bases, with 9 bases between them. Germline assignment: CDR1 DFQATT and CDR2 SNEGSKA (reference sequence). This CDR3 has 12 residues. CDR3 residues: CSARASAQTQYF. In DNA form, the CDR3 reads TGCAGTGCTAGAGCTAGCGCGCAGACCCAGTACTTC.

The V gene is TRBV3-1, the J gene TRBJ1-2; D may be TRBD1 (6 bases). Trimming removed 3 bases at V and 7 bases at J, with 18 bases between. There are 15 residues in the CDR3. Germline V gene data show CDR1 as LGHDT and CDR2 as YNNKEL (reference sequence). For the CDR3, the DNA is TGTGCCAGCAGCCACCACTCAGGGGATATCGCTGGCTACACCTTC. Translated, it gives CASSHHSGDIAGYTF.

This clonotype was counted ten times or more. The V call is TRBV27, the J call TRBJ2-7; the D gene could be TRBD1 or TRBD2 (5 bases each). V shed 4 bases and J shed 2 bases, with 12 bases lying between them. Germline assignment: CDR1 MNHEY and CDR2 SMNVEV (reference sequence). CDR3 size: 14 residues. Here the CDR3 DNA reads TGTGCCAGCAGTTCCCGGGACGGAGCCTACGAGCAGTACTTC. Protein product: CASSSRDGAYEQYF.

The V and J genes are TRBV19 and TRBJ1-2, with 7 bases aligning to TRBD1. Germline values: CDR1 LNHDA, CDR2 SQIVND (reference sequence). The CDR3 is 13 residues long. Trimming cost V 5 bases and J 9 bases; bases outside gene matches: 9. The CDR3: CASSPDRARSYTF. CDR3 coding DNA: TGTGCCAGTAGTCCAGACAGGGCCAGGAGCTACACCTTC.

The V call is TRBV11-2, the J call TRBJ2-7, with D maybe TRBD1 (6 bases). Germline V lookup: CDR1 SGHAT, CDR2 FQNNGV. The CDR3 runs 15 residues. Trimming removed 0 bases at V and 4 bases at J, with 13 bases between. The CDR3 region is CASSLDLAGVYEQYF. The CDR3 region has the DNA TGTGCCAGCAGCTTAGATTTGGCAGGGGTTTACGAGCAGTACTTC. Using reference TRBV11-2 and TRBJ2-7 for the parts outside the CDR3, the full variable domain is EAGVAQSPRYKIIEKRQSVAFWCNPISGHATLYWYQQILGQGPKLLIQFQNNGVVDDSQLPKDRFSAERLKGVDSTLKIQPAKLEDSAVYLCASSLDLAGVYEQYFGPGTRLTVT.

The table lists this clonotype with a few counts. This sequence joins TRBV28 and TRBJ2-2; 10 nucleotides agree with TRBD1. V trimming: 4 bases; J trimming: 7 bases; junction bases outside the gene matches: 3. The germline CDR1 and CDR2 sequences are MDHEN and SYDVKM. CDR3 length equals 14 residues. CDR3 loop: CASSSGTGDGELFF. CDR3 nucleotides: TGTGCCAGCAGTTCCGGGACAGGGGACGGGGAGCTGTTTTTT.